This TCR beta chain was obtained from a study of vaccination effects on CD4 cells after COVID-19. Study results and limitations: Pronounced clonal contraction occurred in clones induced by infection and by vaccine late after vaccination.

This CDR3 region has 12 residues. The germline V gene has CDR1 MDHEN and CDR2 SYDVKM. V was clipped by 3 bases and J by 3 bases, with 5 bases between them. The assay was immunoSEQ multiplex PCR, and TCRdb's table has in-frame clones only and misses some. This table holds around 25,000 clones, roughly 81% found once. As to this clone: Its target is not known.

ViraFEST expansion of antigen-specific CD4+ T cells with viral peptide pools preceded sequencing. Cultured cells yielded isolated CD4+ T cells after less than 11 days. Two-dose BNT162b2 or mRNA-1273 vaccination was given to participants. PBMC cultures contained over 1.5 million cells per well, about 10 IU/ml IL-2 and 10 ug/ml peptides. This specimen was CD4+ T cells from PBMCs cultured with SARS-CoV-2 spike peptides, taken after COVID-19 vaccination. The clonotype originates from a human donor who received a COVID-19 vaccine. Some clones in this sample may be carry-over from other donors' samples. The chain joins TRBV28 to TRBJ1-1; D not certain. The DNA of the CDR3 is TGTGCCAGCAGTTTGAGGGACACTGAAGCTTTCTTT. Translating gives CASSLRDTEAFF.